These 2 T cell receptor beta chains were sequenced from one sample in a study of early T cells in non-severe SARS-CoV-2 infection. TCRdb itself ran the 5' RACE reads through MiXCR, one entry per CDR3 protein. This table holds tens of thousands of distinct CDR3 sequences, around 5.2% found once. The sequencing sample was made of whole blood. The receptors stem from an adult who was a healthcare worker with PCR-confirmed SARS-CoV-2 infection or an uninfected control (not recorded which).

Sample share makes this clonotype medium-sized (0.01 to 0.1%). The chain employs TRBV20-1 and TRBJ2-3; perhaps D is TRBD1 or TRBD2 (5 bases each). Trimming stripped 5 bases from V and 6 bases from J, with 27 bases between. This CDR3 region has 17 residues. Looked up from germline, CDR1 is DFQATT and CDR2 is SNEGSKA (reference sequence). As DNA, the CDR3 is TGCAGTGCTCGATCGCCTGGGGGACCCAGAAAGGCGGATACGCAGTATTTT. It specifies CSARSPGGPRKADTQYF.

This clonotype was observed a handful of times. This chain connects TRBV3-1 to TRBJ2-7; D call uncertain. V lost 0 bases and J lost 3, with 6 bases in between. From germline, CDR1 is LGHDT and CDR2 YNNKEL (reference sequence). This CDR3 has 13 residues. The DNA of the CDR3 is TGTGCCAGCAGCCAAGACGTTCGCTACGAGCAGTACTTC. This translates into CASSQDVRYEQYF.